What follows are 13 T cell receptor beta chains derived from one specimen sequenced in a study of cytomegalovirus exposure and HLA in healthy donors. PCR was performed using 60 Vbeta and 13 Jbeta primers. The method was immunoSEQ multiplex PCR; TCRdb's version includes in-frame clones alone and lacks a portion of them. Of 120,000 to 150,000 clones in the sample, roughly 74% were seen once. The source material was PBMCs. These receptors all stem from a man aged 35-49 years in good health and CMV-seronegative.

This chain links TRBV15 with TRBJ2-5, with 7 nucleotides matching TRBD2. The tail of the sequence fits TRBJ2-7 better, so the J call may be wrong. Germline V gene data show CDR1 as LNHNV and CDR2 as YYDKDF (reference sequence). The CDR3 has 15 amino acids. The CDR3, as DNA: TGTGCCACCAGCAGAGATAATAGCGGGCCCTACGAGCAGTACTTC. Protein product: CATSRDNSGPYEQYF.

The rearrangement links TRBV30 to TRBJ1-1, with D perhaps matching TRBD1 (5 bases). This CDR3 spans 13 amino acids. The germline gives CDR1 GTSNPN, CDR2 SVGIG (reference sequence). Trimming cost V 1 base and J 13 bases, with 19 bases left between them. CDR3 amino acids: CAWSGRGPLNGFF. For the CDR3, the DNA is TGTGCCTGGAGTGGAAGGGGCCCACTGAATGGTTTCTTT.

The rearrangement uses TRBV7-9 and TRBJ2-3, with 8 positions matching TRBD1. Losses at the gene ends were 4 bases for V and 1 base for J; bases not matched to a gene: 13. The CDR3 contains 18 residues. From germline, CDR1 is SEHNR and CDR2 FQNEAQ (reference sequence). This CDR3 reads CASSSPGQAFLRTDTQYF. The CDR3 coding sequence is TGTGCCAGCAGCTCGCCGGGACAGGCCTTTCTACGCACAGATACGCAGTATTTT.

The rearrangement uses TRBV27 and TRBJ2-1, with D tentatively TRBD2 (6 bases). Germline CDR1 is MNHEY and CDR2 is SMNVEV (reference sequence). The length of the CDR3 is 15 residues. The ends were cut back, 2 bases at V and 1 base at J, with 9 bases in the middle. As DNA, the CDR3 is TGTGCCAGCAGTTTAACCCTAGCGTCCTACAATGAGCAGTTCTTC. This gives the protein CASSLTLASYNEQFF.

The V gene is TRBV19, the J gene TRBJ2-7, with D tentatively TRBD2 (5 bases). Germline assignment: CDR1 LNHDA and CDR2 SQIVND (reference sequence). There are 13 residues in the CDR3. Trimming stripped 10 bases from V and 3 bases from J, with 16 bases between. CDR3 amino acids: CATSPDSDYEQYF. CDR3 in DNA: TGTGCCACTTCCCCGGACTCGGACTACGAGCAGTACTTC.

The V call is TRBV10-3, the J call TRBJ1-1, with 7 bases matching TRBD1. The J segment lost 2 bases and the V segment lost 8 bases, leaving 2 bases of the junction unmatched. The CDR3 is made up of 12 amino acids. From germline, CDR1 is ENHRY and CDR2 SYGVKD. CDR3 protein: CAIGTANTEAFF. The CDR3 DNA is TGTGCCATCGGGACAGCCAACACTGAAGCTTTCTTT.

The chain's CDR3 is CASSSGTAGQPQHF. CDR3 DNA: TGTGCCAGCAGCTCTGGGACAGCTGGGCAGCCCCAGCATTTT. The chain links TRBV13 to TRBJ1-5, with 7 positions matching TRBD1. J gave up 7 bases and V 4 bases, and 7 bases lay outside the gene matches. The CDR3 is 14 residues long. CDR1 PRHDT and CDR2 FYEKMQ come from the germline V gene (reference sequence).

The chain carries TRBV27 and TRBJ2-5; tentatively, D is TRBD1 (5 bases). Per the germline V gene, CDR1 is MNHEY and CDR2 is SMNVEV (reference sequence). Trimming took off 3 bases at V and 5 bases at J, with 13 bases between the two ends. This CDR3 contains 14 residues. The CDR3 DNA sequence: TGTGCCAGCAGTTTTTTAGGTAAGGGGGAGACCCAGTACTTC. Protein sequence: CASSFLGKGETQYF.

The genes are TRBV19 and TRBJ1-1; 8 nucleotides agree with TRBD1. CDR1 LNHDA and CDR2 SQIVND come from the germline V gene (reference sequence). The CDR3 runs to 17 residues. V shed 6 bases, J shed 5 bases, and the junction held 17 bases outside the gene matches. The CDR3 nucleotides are TGTGCCAGTAGACCTGGACAGGGCGGGAGACTGAGGACTGAAGCTTTCTTT. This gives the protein CASRPGQGGRLRTEAFF.

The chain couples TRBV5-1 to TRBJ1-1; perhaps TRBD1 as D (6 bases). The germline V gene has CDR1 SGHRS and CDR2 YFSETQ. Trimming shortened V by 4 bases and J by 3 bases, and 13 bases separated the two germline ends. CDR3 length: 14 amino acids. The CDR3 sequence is CASSPREGDTEAFF. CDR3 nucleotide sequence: TGCGCCAGCAGCCCTAGGGAGGGGGACACTGAAGCTTTCTTT. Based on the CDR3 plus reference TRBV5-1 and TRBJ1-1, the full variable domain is KAGVTQTPRYLIKTRGQQVTLSCSPISGHRSVSWYQQTPGQGLQFLFEYFSETQRNKGNFPGRFSGRQFSNSRSEMNVSTLELGDSALYLCASSPREGDTEAFFGQGTRLTVV.

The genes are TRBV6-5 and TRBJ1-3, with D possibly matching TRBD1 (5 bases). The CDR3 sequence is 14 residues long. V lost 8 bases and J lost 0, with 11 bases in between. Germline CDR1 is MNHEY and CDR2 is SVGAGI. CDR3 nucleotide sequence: TGTGCCAGCTCCGGGACTGCCTCTGGAAACACCATATATTTT. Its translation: CASSGTASGNTIYF.

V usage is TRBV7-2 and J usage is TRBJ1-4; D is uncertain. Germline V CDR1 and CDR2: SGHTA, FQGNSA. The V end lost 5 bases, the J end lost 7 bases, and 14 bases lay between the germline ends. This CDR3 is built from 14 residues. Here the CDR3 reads CASSPITLSEKLFF. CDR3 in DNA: TGTGCCAGCAGCCCGATCACGCTAAGTGAAAAACTGTTTTTT.

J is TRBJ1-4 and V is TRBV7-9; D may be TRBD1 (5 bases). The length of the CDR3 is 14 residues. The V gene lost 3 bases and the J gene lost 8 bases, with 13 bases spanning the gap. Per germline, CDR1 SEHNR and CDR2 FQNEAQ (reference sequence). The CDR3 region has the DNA TGTGCCAGCAGCTTGAGTCAGGGAGGAGAAAAACTGTTTTTT. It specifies CASSLSQGGEKLFF.